This T cell receptor beta chain was identified during a study of technical replicates of blood from a few donors. This clone appeared once. The CDR3 length is 13 residues. CDR1 is GTSNPN and CDR2 is SVGIG in the germline V gene (reference sequence). V shed 0 bases and J shed 3 bases, with 8 bases lying between them. Using immunoSEQ multiplex PCR, the repertoire was profiled, and TCRdb retains in-frame clones only, with some absent. The table includes roughly 50,000 clones, 90% to 95% detected once. The source of this sequence is a human donor in good health. Some clones in this sample may be carry-over from other donors' samples. V gene TRBV30 combines with J gene TRBJ2-5, with a weak D call TRBD1 (6 bases). The sequencing sample was made of PBMCs. The CDR3 spells CAWSVGQKETQYF. In DNA, the CDR3 is TGTGCCTGGAGTGTAGGACAGAAAGAGACCCAGTACTTC. Supplemented by reference TRBV30 and TRBJ2-5, the full variable domain reads SQTIHQWPATLVQPVGSPLSLECTVEGTSNPNLYWYRQAAGRGLQLLFYSVGIGQISSEVPQNLSASRPQDRQFILSSKKLLLSDSGFYLCAWSVGQKETQYFGPGTRLLVL.